Detailed here is one T cell receptor (beta chain). With random hexamers, reverse transcription was performed on about 0.5 to 1 ug of RNA. An immunoSEQ multiplex PCR amplified TCR beta CDR3 over 54 Vbeta and 13 Jbeta. One entry per CDR3 protein, called by TCRdb with MiXCR from the immunoSEQ multiplex PCR reads. This table holds 25,000 to 30,000 distinct CDR3 sequences, 94% found once. The sample is drawn from a study of CD8 T cells in Susac syndrome. The length of the CDR3 is 13 residues. Germline V gene data show CDR1 as SQVTM and CDR2 as ANQGSEA. Trimming took off 5 bases at V and 2 bases at J, with 13 bases between the two ends. Healthy donors formed controls matched for age and sex. TEMRA cells underwent FACS enrichment and CD8+ and CD4+ T cells underwent negative isolation.

The gene calls are TRBV29-1 and TRBJ2-7, with D uncertain. Sequencing input: CD8+ T cells from PBMCs. The sequence was obtained from a human donor in good health. The CDR3 loop reads CSVLIGPAYEQYF. The CDR3 nucleotides read TGCAGCGTTCTAATCGGGCCAGCCTACGAGCAGTACTTC.